The 25 T cell receptor beta chains given below trace back to one sample, sequenced in a study of Graves' ophthalmopathy and Graves' hyperthyroidism. For repertoire sequencing, the TCR beta CDR3 regions were amplified from RNA transcripts. First-round RT-PCR relied on HTBI primers, and a second-round multiplex PCR came next. TCRdb re-called the multiplex PCR reads through MiXCR, storing one row per CDR3 protein. The sample has 350,000 or so distinct CDR3 sequences, about a sixth seen once; the top ten hold more than 9%. The material sequenced was peripheral blood. The origin of the receptors is an adult man with Graves' ophthalmopathy.

This sequence joins TRBV28 and TRBJ1-6; no clear D. Deletions cut 6 bases from V and 10 bases from J, with 16 bases between. The CDR3 is 14 residues long. The germline gives CDR1 MDHEN, CDR2 SYDVKM. In nucleotides, the CDR3 is TGTGCCAGCAGGAAGGCAGGCTCGGGATCACCCCTCCACTTT. Its protein is CASRKAGSGSPLHF.

Points on this clonotype: Just one base apart from a much larger clone, this may be a read error. The chain employs TRBV4-3 and TRBJ1-1; D gene uncertain. Germline CDR1 is LGHNA and CDR2 is YSLEER. V was shortened by 2 bases and J by 10 bases, with 17 bases between the two germline ends. This CDR3 region has 14 residues. CDR3: CASSQKIGPNGAFF. CDR3 bases: TGCGCCAGCAGCCAAAAAATCGGGCCGAATGGAGCTTTCTTT.

This clonotype was counted ten times or more. The rearrangement joins TRBV6-4 to TRBJ1-5; D possibly corresponds to TRBD1 (5 bases). The V end lost 9 bases, the J end lost 2 bases, and 23 bases lay between the germline ends. The V gene's germline CDR1 is MRHNA and CDR2 SNTAGT. The CDR3 has 17 residues. In DNA, the CDR3 is TGTGCCAGTTGGTCGGGGCCGCATGAAGTCGGCAATCAGCCCCAGCATTTT. Protein sequence: CASWSGPHEVGNQPQHF.

The V gene is TRBV24-1, the J gene TRBJ2-4, with 8 bases matching TRBD2. With V trimmed by 3 bases and J by 6 bases, 9 bases remained unmatched. This CDR3 contains 16 residues. The germline V gene encodes CDR1 KGHDR and CDR2 SFDVKD. CDR3 DNA sequence: TGTGCCACCAGTGATGAAAGCGGGGGTGGCAGAAACATTCAGTACTTC. Translation: CATSDESGGGRNIQYF.

This rearrangement joins TRBV11-1 to TRBJ1-2; 7 nucleotides agree with TRBD1. The CDR3 is 16 residues long. The junction had 13 bases not matched to a gene; V was cut back by 1 base and J by 8 bases. The germline CDR1 and CDR2 sequences are SGHAT and FQDESV (reference sequence). CDR3 sequence: CASSLEVGGGGGGYTF. The DNA of the CDR3 is TGTGCCAGCAGCTTAGAGGTCGGCGGAGGGGGCGGAGGCTACACCTTC.

In this sample, this clonotype turned up many times. The chain employs TRBV2 and TRBJ2-7, with 10 bases that match TRBD2. The CDR3 totals 16 residues. The ends lost 10 bases at V and 5 bases at J; junction bases unmatched: 17. The germline V gene encodes CDR1 SNHLY and CDR2 FYNNEI. As DNA, the CDR3 is TGTGCCACCCATCGCCCAGCGGGAGGGCCTCTCAACGAGCAGTACTTC. Its translation is CATHRPAGGPLNEQYF.

This chain joins TRBV28 and TRBJ1-6, with 7 nucleotides matching TRBD1. V dropped 3 bases and J dropped 1; count of bases not matched to a gene: 6. The CDR3 is 17 amino acids. Germline CDR1 is MDHEN and CDR2 is SYDVKM. CDR3 in DNA: TGTGCCAGCAGTTTTTTGCCAGGGGGATCCTATAATTCACCCCTCCACTTT. Protein sequence: CASSFLPGGSYNSPLHF.

This chain uses TRBV28 with TRBJ2-7; 7 bases are shared with TRBD2. This CDR3 has 13 residues. Looked up from germline, CDR1 is MDHEN and CDR2 is SYDVKM. V lost 2 bases and J lost 7; bases outside the gene matches: 5. CDR3 DNA sequence: TGTGCCAGCAGTTTAGGCGGGAGTCGGGAGCAGTACTTC. It yields the protein CASSLGGSREQYF.

A remark on this clonotype: This clone may be a read error of a much larger clone one base away. The chain combines TRBV7-2 with TRBJ1-1, with D perhaps matching TRBD1 (5 bases). V was pared by 11 bases and J by 3 bases, with 16 bases between. Germline V gene sequence: CDR1 SGHTA, CDR2 FQGNSA. The CDR3 spans 13 residues. The CDR3 protein is CAHSLAGYTEAFF. The CDR3 DNA reads as TGTGCCCACAGCTTAGCAGGGTACACTGAAGCTTTCTTT.

This clonotype was detected many times. This chain links TRBV7-9 with TRBJ2-5, with 12 bases identical to TRBD2. Germline values: CDR1 SEHNR, CDR2 FQNEAQ (reference sequence). The CDR3 totals 15 residues. The junction had 2 bases not matched to a gene; V was cut back by 6 bases and J by 0 bases. The CDR3, as DNA: TGTGCCAGCAGTCGACTAGCGGGAGACCAAGAGACCCAGTACTTC. Encoded protein: CASSRLAGDQETQYF.

In its sample, this clonotype was seen many times. V is TRBV7-8 and J is TRBJ1-5; perhaps TRBD1 as D (5 bases). V shed 5 bases and J shed 5 bases, with 16 bases lying between them. CDR3 length equals 15 residues. Germline V gene sequence: CDR1 SGHVS, CDR2 FQNEAQ. The CDR3, as DNA: TGTGCCAGCAGCCGGGGGGTGGCGCAGGATCAGCCCCAGCATTTT. Amino acids: CASSRGVAQDQPQHF.

This clonotype appeared many times. The chain joins TRBV19 to TRBJ1-1; D gene unclear. The germline gives CDR1 LNHDA, CDR2 SQIVND (reference sequence). Trimming removed 5 bases from V and 5 bases from J, with 12 bases in between. The CDR3 has 13 amino acids. The CDR3 spells CASSASGGTEAFF. CDR3 in DNA: TGTGCCAGTAGTGCCTCCGGCGGGACTGAAGCTTTCTTT. Based on the CDR3 plus reference TRBV19 and TRBJ1-1, the full variable domain is DGGITQSPKYLFRKEGQNVTLSCEQNLNHDAMYWYRQDPGQGLRLIYYSQIVNDFQKGDIAEGYSVSREKKESFPLTVTSAQKNPTAFYLCASSASGGTEAFFGQGTRLTVV.

The chain has TRBV27 and TRBJ1-6; perhaps TRBD1 as D (6 bases). The length of the CDR3 is 17 residues. From germline, CDR1 is MNHEY and CDR2 SMNVEV (reference sequence). Trimming left V 5 bases short and J 5 bases short, with 19 bases between. The CDR3 DNA follows: TGTGCCAGCAGTCCTGCTGGGGGGCGCGGGGATAATTCACCCCTCCACTTT. It codes for CASSPAGGRGDNSPLHF.

This clonotype was counted ten times or more. This chain uses TRBV20-1 with TRBJ2-7; no definite D call. The CDR3 length is 14 residues. CDR1 and CDR2 from the germline V gene are DFQATT and SNEGSKA (reference sequence). V was pared by 0 bases and J by 3 bases, with 12 bases between. This CDR3 reads CSARDLQNIYEQYF. CDR3 nucleotide sequence: TGCAGTGCTAGAGATCTTCAGAACATCTACGAGCAGTACTTC.

This clonotype was seen repeatedly, ten times or more. V is TRBV11-2 and J is TRBJ1-6; D not resolved. The length of the CDR3 is 15 residues. Trimming cost V 5 bases and J 7 bases, with 15 bases left between them. Germline V lookup: CDR1 SGHAT, CDR2 FQNNGV. CDR3: CASSTRTDGNSPLHF. In DNA, the CDR3 is TGTGCCAGCAGCACAAGAACGGACGGAAATTCACCCCTCCACTTT. Full variable domain (outside the CDR3, taken from reference TRBV11-2 and TRBJ1-6): EAGVAQSPRYKIIEKRQSVAFWCNPISGHATLYWYQQILGQGPKLLIQFQNNGVVDDSQLPKDRFSAERLKGVDSTLKIQPAKLEDSAVYLCASSTRTDGNSPLHFGNGTRLTVT.

Many counts were recorded for this clonotype. The chain carries TRBV29-1 and TRBJ2-7, with 7 positions matching TRBD2. In germline, CDR1 is SQVTM, CDR2 ANQGSEA. The trim removed 8 bases at V and 3 bases at J, leaving 10 bases unmatched. The CDR3 runs to 13 residues. The CDR3 spells CSTAGPPNYEQYF. The CDR3 region has the DNA TGCAGCACAGCGGGACCTCCCAACTACGAGCAGTACTTC.

This clonotype has ten or more counts. This chain connects TRBV4-3 to TRBJ2-5, with TRBD2 matching over 10 bases. The CDR3 consists of 19 residues. Germline CDR1 reads LGHNA; CDR2 reads YSLEER. The ends lost 0 bases at V and 2 bases at J; junction bases unmatched: 12. Here the CDR3 reads CASSQDSLVAGGSQETQYF. CDR3 DNA: TGCGCCAGCAGCCAAGATAGTTTGGTAGCGGGGGGATCTCAAGAGACCCAGTACTTC.

This clonotype was counted ten times or more. The chain couples TRBV29-1 to TRBJ1-1; D call uncertain. CDR1 and CDR2 from the germline V gene are SQVTM and ANQGSEA. This CDR3 comprises 13 residues. With 6 bases removed from V and 4 bases from J, the gap between germline ends came to 15 bases. DNA for the CDR3: TGCAGCGTCGCATCCTCCTCGGGCACTGAAGCTTTCTTT. Translating gives CSVASSSGTEAFF.

At least ten counts were recorded for this clonotype. This rearrangement joins TRBV30 to TRBJ1-2; 7 bases fit TRBD1. Trimming at V came to 1 base and at J to 2 bases, leaving 7 bases not matched to a gene. The germline CDR1 and CDR2 sequences are GTSNPN and SVGIG (reference sequence). The CDR3 is 15 amino acids. CDR3 protein: CAWSGQGIVNYGYTF. As DNA, the CDR3 is TGTGCCTGGAGTGGACAGGGAATCGTGAACTATGGCTACACCTTC.

Regarding this clonotype: This may be a read error, as it is one base from a much larger clone. This chain joins TRBV3-1 and TRBJ1-1; 8 bases agree with TRBD1. This CDR3 comprises 15 residues. The germline V gene has CDR1 LGHDT and CDR2 YNNKEL (reference sequence). The CDR3 DNA follows: TGTGTCAGCAGCCGGGACAGGCGGGGGAACACTGAAGCTTTCTTT. This sequence encodes CVSSRDRRGNTEAFF.

This clonotype has ten or more counts. The V call is TRBV13, the J call TRBJ1-5; D call uncertain. Trimming left V 0 bases short and J 7 bases short, with 13 bases between. The CDR3 consists of 15 residues. Germline CDR1 reads PRHDT; CDR2 reads FYEKMQ (reference sequence). The CDR3 region has the DNA TGTGCCAGCAGCTTAGGCACCGGAGGCGGACAGCCCCAGCATTTT. Protein sequence: CASSLGTGGGQPQHF. Drawing the rest from reference TRBV13 and TRBJ1-5, the complete variable domain is AAGVIQSPRHLIKEKRETATLKCYPIPRHDTVYWYQQGPGQDPQFLISFYEKMQSDKGSIPDRFSAQQFSDYHSELNMSSLELGDSALYFCASSLGTGGGQPQHFGDGTRLSIL.

V usage is TRBV12-3 or TRBV12-4 and J usage is TRBJ1-5; D unclear. The CDR3 extends over 12 amino acids. Trimming shortened V by 3 bases and J by 8 bases, and 8 bases separated the two germline ends. The CDR3 sequence: CASSFAGEPQHF. The DNA for the CDR3 is TGTGCCAGCAGTTTCGCTGGGGAGCCCCAGCATTTT.

Many counts were recorded for this clonotype. The CDR3 nucleotides are TGTGCCAGCAGCTTAGCGGAGACAGCCGACGGTGGGACCCAGTACTTC. Protein sequence: CASSLAETADGGTQYF. The rearrangement uses TRBV11-2 and TRBJ2-5; weak D call: TRBD1 (5 bases). The CDR3 consists of 16 residues. Germline CDR1 is SGHAT and CDR2 is FQNNGV. V was trimmed by 1 base and J by 7 bases, leaving 19 bases between them.

This clonotype was seen repeatedly, ten times or more. A junction end diverges from the germline sequence, so it may reflect a read error. This rearrangement joins TRBV6-1 to TRBJ1-2; 9 bases match TRBD1. The CDR3 is 14 residues long. The V gene's germline CDR1 is MNHNS and CDR2 SASEGT. CDR3 DNA: TGTGCCAGCTTACCAAAGGAGACAGGGGGAAGCTATACCTTC. It is translated as CASLPKETGGSYTF.

This clonotype came up many times. This chain connects TRBV15 to TRBJ2-7; TRBD2 matches at 10 bases. The germline gives CDR1 LNHNV, CDR2 YYDKDF (reference sequence). The CDR3 has 14 residues. The trim removed 4 bases at V and 3 bases at J, leaving 3 bases unmatched. CDR3 nucleotide sequence: TGTGCCACCAGCAACCCTAGCGGGAGCTACGAGCAGTACTTC. As protein: CATSNPSGSYEQYF.